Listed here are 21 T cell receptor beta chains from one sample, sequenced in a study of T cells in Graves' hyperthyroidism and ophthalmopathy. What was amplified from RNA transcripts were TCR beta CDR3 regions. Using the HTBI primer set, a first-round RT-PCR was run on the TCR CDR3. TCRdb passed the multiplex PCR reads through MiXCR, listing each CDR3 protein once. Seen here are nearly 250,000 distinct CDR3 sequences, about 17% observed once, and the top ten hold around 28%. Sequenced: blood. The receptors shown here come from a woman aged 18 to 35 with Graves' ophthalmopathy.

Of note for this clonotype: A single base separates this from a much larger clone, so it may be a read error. The CDR3 DNA reads TGTGCCAGCAGCTCCTCACAGGGGGCGAGGGAAAAACTGTTTTTT. It encodes CASSSSQGAREKLFF. The genes are TRBV7-9 and TRBJ1-4; 9 nucleotides line up with TRBD1. This CDR3 has 15 amino acids. With 4 bases clipped from V and 8 bases from J, the junction kept 8 bases outside the gene matches. Germline CDR1 reads SEHNR; CDR2 reads FQNEAQ (reference sequence).

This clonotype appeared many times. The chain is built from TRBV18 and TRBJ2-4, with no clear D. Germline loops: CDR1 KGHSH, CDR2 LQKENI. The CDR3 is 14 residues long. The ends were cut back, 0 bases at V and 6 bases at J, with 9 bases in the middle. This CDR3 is CASSPPFDRNIQYF. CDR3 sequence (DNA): TGTGCCAGCTCACCACCCTTTGACCGAAACATTCAGTACTTC.

The CDR3 is CASSGDSRYYGYTF. The CDR3, as DNA: TGTGCCAGCAGCGGGGACAGCAGATACTATGGCTACACCTTC. The V and J genes are TRBV11-2 and TRBJ1-2; 7 bases line up with TRBD1. Germline V gene data show CDR1 as SGHAT and CDR2 as FQNNGV. The CDR3 extends over 14 amino acids. J lost 3 bases, V lost 5 bases, and 6 bases had no gene match.

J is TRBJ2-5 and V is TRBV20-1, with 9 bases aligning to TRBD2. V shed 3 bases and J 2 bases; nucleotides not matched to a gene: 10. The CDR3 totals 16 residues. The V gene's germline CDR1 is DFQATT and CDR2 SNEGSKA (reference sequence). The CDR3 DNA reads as TGCAGTGCTAGCCCCGTGACTAGCGGCGATCAAGAGACCCAGTACTTC. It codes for CSASPVTSGDQETQYF.

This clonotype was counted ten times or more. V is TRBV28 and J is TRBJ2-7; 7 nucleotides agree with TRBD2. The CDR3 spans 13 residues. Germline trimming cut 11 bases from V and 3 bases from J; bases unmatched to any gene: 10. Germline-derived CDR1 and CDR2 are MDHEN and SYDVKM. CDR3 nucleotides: TGTGCCGGCGCCGGGACTAATCTCTACGAGCAGTACTTC. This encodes CAGAGTNLYEQYF. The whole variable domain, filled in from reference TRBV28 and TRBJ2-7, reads DVKVTQSSRYLVKRTGEKVFLECVQDMDHENMFWYRQDPGLGLRLIYFSYDVKMKEKGDIPEGYSVSREKKERFSLILESASTNQTSMYLCAGAGTNLYEQYFGPGTRLTVT.

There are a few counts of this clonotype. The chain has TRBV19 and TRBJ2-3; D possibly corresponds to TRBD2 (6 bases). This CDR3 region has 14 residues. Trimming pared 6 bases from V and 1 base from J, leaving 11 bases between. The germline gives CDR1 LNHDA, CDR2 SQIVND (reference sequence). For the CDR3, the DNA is TGTGCCAGTAGGGTGGGAGGTGGCACAGATACGCAGTATTTT. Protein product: CASRVGGGTDTQYF.

CDR3 nucleotides: TGCGCCAGCAGCTTGGGGCTAGCGGGTCGCACAGATACGCAGTATTTT. This sequence encodes CASSLGLAGRTDTQYF. V and J are TRBV5-1 and TRBJ2-3; 8 nucleotides line up with TRBD2. V shed 0 bases and J 1 base; nucleotides not matched to a gene: 4. The germline V gene encodes CDR1 SGHRS and CDR2 YFSETQ. This CDR3 contains 16 residues.

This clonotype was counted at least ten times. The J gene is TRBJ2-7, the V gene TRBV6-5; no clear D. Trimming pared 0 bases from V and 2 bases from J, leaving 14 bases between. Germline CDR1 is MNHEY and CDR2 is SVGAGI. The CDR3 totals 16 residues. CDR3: CASSYSPGSIPYEQYF. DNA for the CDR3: TGTGCCAGCAGTTACTCCCCTGGCAGTATTCCCTACGAGCAGTACTTC.

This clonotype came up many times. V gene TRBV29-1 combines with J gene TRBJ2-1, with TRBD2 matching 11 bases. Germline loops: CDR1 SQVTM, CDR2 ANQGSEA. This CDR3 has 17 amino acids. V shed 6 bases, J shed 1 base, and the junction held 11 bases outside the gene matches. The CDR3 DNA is TGCAGCGTAGGATTAGCGGGAGGGCCGAGGTCCTACAATGAGCAGTTCTTC. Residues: CSVGLAGGPRSYNEQFF.

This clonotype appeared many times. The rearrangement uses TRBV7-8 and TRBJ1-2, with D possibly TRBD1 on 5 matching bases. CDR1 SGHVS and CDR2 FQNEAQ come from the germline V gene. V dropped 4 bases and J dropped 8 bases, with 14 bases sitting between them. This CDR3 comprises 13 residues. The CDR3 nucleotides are TGTGCCAGCAGCTCCAGGGACCACGGGGGCTACACCTTC. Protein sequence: CASSSRDHGGYTF.

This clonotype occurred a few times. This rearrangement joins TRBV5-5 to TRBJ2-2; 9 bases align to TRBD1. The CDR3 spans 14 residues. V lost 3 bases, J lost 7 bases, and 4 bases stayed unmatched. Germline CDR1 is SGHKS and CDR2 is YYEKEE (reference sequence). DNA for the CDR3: TGTGCCAGCAGCTCAGGACAGGGGTTCGGGGAGCTGTTTTTT. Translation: CASSSGQGFGELFF.

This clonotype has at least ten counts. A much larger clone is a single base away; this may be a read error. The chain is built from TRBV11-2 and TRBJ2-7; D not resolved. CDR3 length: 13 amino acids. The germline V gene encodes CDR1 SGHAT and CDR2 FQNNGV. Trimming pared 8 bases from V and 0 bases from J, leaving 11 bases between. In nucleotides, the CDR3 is TGTGCCAGCCGTACTAACGGCTCCTACGAGCAGTACTTC. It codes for CASRTNGSYEQYF.

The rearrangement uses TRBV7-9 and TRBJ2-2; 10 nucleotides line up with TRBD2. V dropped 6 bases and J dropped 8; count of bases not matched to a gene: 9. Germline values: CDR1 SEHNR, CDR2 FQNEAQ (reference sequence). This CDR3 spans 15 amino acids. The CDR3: CASSSTSGIVGELFF. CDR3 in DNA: TGTGCCAGCAGTTCAACTAGCGGGATAGTGGGGGAGCTGTTTTTT.

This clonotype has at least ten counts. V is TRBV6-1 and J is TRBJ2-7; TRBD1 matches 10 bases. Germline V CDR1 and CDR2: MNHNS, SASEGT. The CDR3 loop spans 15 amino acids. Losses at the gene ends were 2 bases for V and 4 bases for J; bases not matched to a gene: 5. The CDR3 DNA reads TGTGCCAGCAGTGAATGGGGACAGGGGTTGTACGAGCAGTACTTC. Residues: CASSEWGQGLYEQYF.

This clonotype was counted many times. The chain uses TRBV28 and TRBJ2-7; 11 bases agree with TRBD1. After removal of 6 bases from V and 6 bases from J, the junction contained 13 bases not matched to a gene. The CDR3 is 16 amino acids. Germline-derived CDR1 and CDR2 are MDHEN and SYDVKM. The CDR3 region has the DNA TGTGCCAGCAGAAGGATGGCCGGGACAGGGGGGACCGAGCAGTACTTC. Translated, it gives CASRRMAGTGGTEQYF.

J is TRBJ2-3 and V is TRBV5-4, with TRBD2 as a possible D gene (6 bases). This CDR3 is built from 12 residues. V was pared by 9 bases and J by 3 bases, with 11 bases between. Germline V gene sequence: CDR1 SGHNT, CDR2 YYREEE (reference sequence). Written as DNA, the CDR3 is TGTGCCACACGGGGGAGGACAGATACGCAGTATTTT. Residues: CATRGRTDTQYF.

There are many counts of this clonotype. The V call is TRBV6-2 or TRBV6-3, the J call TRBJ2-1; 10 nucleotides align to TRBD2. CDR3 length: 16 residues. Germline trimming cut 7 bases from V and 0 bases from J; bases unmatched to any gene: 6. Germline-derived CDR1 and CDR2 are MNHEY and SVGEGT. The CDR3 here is CASTTGLASSYNEQFF. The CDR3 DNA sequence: TGTGCCAGCACTACGGGACTAGCGAGCTCCTACAATGAGCAGTTCTTC.

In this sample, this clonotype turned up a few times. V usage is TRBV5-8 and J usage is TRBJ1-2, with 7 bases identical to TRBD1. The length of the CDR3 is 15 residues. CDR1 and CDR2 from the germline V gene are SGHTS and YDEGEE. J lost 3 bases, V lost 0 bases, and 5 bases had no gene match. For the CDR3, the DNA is TGTGCCAGCAGCTTGGGAGGTCAGGGGGACTATGGCTACACCTTC. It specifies CASSLGGQGDYGYTF.

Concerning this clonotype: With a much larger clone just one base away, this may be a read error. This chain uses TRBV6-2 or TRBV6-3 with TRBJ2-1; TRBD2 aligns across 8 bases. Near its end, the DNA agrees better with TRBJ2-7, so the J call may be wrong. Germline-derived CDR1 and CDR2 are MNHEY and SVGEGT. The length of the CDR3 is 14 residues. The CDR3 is CASSRREAYNEQYF. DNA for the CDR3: TGTGCCAGCAGTCGGCGGGAGGCCTACAATGAGCAGTACTTC.

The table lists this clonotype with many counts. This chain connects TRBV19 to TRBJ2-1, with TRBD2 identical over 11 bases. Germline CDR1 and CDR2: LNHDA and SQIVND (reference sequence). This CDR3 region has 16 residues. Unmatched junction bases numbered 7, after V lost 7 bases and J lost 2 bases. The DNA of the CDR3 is TGTGCCAGTAAATCACTAGCGGGGGCCCCCTACAATGAGCAGTTCTTC. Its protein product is CASKSLAGAPYNEQFF.

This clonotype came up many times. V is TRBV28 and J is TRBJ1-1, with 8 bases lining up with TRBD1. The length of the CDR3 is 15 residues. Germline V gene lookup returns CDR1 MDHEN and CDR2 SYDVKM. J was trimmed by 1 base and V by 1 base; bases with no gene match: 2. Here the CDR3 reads CASSLLGTGNTEAFF. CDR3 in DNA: TGTGCCAGCAGTTTATTAGGGACAGGGAACACTGAAGCTTTCTTT.